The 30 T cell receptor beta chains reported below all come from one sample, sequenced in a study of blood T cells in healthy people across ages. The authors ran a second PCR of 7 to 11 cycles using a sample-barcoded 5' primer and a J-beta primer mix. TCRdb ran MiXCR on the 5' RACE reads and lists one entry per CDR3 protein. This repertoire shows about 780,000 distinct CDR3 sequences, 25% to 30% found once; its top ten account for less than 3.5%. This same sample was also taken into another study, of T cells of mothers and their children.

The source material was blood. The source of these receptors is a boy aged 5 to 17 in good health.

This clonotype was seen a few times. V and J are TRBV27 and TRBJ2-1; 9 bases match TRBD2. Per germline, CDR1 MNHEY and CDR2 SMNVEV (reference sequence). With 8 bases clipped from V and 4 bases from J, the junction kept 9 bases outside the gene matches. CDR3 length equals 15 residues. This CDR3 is CASYRGLAKYNEQFF. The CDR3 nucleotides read TGTGCCAGCTACCGCGGACTAGCGAAATACAATGAGCAGTTCTTC.

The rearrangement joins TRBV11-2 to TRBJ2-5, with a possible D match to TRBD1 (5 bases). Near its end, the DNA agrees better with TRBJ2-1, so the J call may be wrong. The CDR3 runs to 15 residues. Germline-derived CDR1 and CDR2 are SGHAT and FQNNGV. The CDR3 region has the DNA TGTGCCAGCAGTCCTCTCACAGGTTTGAAGAATGAGCAGTTCTTC. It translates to CASSPLTGLKNEQFF.

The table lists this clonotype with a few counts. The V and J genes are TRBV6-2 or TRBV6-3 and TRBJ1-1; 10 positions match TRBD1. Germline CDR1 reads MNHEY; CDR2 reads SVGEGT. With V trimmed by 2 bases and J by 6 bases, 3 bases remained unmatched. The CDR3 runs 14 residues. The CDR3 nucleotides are TGTGCCAGCAGTTACCTCGACAGGGGGCCTGAAGCTTTCTTT. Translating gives CASSYLDRGPEAFF.

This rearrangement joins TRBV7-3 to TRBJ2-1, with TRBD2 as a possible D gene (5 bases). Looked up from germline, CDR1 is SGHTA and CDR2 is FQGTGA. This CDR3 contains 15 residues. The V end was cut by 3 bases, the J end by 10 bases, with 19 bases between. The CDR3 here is CASSLTSTTAGEQFF. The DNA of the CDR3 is TGTGCCAGCAGCTTGACATCGACTACTGCCGGAGAGCAGTTCTTC. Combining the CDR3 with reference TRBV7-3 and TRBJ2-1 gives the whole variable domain GAGVSQTPSNKVTEKGKYVELRCDPISGHTALYWYRQSLGQGPEFLIYFQGTGAADDSGLPNDRFFAVRPEGSVSTLKIQRTERGDSAVYLCASSLTSTTAGEQFFGPGTRLTVL.

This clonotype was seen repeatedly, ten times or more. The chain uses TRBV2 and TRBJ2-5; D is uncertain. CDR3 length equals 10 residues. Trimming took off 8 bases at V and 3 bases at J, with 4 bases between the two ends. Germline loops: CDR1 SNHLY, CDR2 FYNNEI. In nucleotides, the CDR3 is TGTGCCAGCGCGGAAGAGACCCAGTACTTC. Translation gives CASAEETQYF.

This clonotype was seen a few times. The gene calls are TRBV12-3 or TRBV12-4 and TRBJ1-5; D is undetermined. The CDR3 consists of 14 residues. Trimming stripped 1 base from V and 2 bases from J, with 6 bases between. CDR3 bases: TGTGCCAGCAGTTTAGTACACCGCAATCAGCCCCAGCATTTT. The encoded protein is CASSLVHRNQPQHF.

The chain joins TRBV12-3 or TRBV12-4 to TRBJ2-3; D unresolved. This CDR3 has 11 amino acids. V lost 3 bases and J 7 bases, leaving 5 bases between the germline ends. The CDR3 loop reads CASSFLNTQYF. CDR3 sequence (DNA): TGTGCCAGCAGTTTTTTGAATACGCAGTATTTT.

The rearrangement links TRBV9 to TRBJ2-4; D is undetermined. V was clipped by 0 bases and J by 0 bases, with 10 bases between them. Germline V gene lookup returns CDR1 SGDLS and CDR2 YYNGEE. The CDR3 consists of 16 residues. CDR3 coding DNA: TGTGCCAGCAGCGTAGGCACCCCCCTAGCCAAAAACATTCAGTACTTC. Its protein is CASSVGTPLAKNIQYF.

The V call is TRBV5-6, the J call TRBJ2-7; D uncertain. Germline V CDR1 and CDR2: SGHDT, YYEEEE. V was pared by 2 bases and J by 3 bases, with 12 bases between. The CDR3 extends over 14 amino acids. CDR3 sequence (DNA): TGTGCCAGCAGCTTCGCCGACGGTTACTACGAGCAGTACTTC. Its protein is CASSFADGYYEQYF.

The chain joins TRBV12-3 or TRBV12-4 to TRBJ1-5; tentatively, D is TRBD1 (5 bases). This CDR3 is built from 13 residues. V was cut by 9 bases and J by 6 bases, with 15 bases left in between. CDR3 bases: TGTGCCAGTGGGACGGGGACCTTTCAGCCCCAGCATTTT. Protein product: CASGTGTFQPQHF.

The CDR3 is CASSARGSWAYEQYF. CDR3 nucleotides: TGTGCCAGTAGTGCTCGGGGGAGTTGGGCCTACGAGCAGTACTTC. This chain connects TRBV19 to TRBJ2-7, with D possibly being TRBD2 (6 bases). This CDR3 is 15 amino acids long. The germline gives CDR1 LNHDA, CDR2 SQIVND (reference sequence). The V gene lost 5 bases and the J gene lost 2 bases, with 16 bases spanning the gap.

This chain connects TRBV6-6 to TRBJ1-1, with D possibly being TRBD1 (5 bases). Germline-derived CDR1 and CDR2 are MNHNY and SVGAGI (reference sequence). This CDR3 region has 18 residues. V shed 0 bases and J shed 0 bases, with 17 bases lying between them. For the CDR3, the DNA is TGTGCCAGCAGTTACTCGGTCAGGGTCCGAATTATGAACACTGAAGCTTTCTTT. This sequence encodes CASSYSVRVRIMNTEAFF.

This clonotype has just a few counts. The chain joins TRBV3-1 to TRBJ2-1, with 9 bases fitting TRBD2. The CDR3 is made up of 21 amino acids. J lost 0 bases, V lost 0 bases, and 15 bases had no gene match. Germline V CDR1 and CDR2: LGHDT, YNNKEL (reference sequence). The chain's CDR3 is CASSQERGGSGGPSSYNEQFF. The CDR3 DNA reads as TGTGCCAGCAGCCAAGAAAGGGGGGGTAGCGGGGGCCCTAGCTCCTACAATGAGCAGTTCTTC.

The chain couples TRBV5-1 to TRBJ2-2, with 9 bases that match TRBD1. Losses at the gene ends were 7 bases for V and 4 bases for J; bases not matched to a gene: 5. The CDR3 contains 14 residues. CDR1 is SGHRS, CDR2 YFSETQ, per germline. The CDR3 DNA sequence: TGCGCCAGCTCGGAACAGGGGGCCACCGGGGAGCTGTTTTTT. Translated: CASSEQGATGELFF. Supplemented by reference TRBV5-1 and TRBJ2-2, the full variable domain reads KAGVTQTPRYLIKTRGQQVTLSCSPISGHRSVSWYQQTPGQGLQFLFEYFSETQRNKGNFPGRFSGRQFSNSRSEMNVSTLELGDSALYLCASSEQGATGELFFGEGSRLTVL.

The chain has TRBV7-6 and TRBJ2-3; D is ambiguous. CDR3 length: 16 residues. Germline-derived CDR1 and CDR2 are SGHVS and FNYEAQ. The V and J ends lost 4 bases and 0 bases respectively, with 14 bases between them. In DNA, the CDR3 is TGTGCCAGCAGCTCGCCCCTAAGCTCTAGCACAGATACGCAGTATTTT. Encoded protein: CASSSPLSSSTDTQYF.

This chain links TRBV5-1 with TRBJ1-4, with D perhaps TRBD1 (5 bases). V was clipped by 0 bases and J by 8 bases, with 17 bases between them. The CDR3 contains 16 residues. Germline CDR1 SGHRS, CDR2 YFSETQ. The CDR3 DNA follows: TGCGCCAGCAGCTTGGCCGGGACCGCTTGGAGAGAAAAACTGTTTTTT. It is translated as CASSLAGTAWREKLFF. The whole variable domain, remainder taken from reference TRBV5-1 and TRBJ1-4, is KAGVTQTPRYLIKTRGQQVTLSCSPISGHRSVSWYQQTPGQGLQFLFEYFSETQRNKGNFPGRFSGRQFSNSRSEMNVSTLELGDSALYLCASSLAGTAWREKLFFGSGTQLSVL.

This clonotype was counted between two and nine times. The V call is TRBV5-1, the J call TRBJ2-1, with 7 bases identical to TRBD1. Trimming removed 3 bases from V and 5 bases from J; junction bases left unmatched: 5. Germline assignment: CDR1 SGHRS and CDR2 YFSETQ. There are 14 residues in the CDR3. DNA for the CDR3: TGCGCCAGCAGCTCGGGACAGTACAACAATGAGCAGTTCTTC. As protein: CASSSGQYNNEQFF.

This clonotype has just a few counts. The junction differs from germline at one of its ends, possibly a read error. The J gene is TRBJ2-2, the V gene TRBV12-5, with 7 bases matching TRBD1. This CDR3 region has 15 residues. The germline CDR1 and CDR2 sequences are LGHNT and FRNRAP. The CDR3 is CASGIGTVYTGELFF. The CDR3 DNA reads TGTGCCAGTGGTATCGGGACAGTTTACACCGGGGAGCTGTTTTTT.

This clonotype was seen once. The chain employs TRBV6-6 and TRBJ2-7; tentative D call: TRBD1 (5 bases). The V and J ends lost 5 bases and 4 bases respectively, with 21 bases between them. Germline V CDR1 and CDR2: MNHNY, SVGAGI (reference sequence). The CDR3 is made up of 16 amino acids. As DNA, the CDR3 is TGTGCCAGCAGTCCCCCCCTTGACAGAGCACTTTACGAGCAGTACTTC. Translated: CASSPPLDRALYEQYF.

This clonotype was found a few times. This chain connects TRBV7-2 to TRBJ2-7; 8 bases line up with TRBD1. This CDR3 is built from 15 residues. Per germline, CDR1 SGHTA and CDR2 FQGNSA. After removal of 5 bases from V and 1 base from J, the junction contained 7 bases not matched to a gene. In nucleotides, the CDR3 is TGTGCCAGCAGCGTCGAGACAGGGGTTTCCTACGAGCAGTACTTC. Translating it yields CASSVETGVSYEQYF.

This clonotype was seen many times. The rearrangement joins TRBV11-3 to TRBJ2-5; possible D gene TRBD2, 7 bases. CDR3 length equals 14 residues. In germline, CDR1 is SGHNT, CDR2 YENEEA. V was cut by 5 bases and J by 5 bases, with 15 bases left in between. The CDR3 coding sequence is TGTGCCAGCAGCCAGGGGCGGGGGCGCGAGACCCAGTACTTC. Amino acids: CASSQGRGRETQYF.

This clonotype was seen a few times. The CDR3 loop reads CASRPTGDETQYF. CDR3 nucleotides: TGTGCCAGCAGGCCCACGGGGGATGAGACCCAGTACTTC. The chain carries TRBV2 and TRBJ2-5, with D possibly being TRBD2 (6 bases). CDR3 length: 13 residues. Germline assignment: CDR1 SNHLY and CDR2 FYNNEI. Trimming removed 6 bases at V and 5 bases at J, with 13 bases between. Complete variable domain (other parts from reference TRBV2 and TRBJ2-5): EPEVTQTPSHQVTQMGQEVILRCVPISNHLYFYWYRQILGQKVEFLVSFYNNEISEKSEIFDDQFSVERPDGSNFTLKIRSTKLEDSAMYFCASRPTGDETQYFGPGTRLLVL.

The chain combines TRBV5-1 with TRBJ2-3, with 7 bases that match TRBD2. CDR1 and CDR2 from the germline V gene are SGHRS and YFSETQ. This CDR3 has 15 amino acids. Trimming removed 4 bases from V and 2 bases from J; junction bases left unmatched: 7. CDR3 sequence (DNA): TGCGCCAGCAGCATCGCGGGGGACCTCACAGATACGCAGTATTTT. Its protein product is CASSIAGDLTDTQYF.

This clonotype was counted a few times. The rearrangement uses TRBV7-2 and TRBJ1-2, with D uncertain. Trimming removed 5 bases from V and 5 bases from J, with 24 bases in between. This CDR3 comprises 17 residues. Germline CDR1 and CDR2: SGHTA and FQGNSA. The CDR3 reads CASSPRIGPFFPYGYTF. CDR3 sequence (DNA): TGTGCCAGCAGCCCAAGAATCGGCCCATTCTTCCCTTATGGCTACACCTTC. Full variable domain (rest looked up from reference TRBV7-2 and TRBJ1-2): GAGVSQSPSNKVTEKGKDVELRCDPISGHTALYWYRQSLGQGLEFLIYFQGNSAPDKSGLPSDRFSAERTGGSVSTLTIQRTQQEDSAVYLCASSPRIGPFFPYGYTFGSGTRLTVV.

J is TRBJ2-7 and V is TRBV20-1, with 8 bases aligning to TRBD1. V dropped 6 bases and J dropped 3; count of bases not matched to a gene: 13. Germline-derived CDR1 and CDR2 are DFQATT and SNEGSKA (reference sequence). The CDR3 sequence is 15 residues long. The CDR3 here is CSAMGRTGNVYEQYF. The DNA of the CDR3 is TGCAGTGCCATGGGACGGACAGGGAATGTCTACGAGCAGTACTTC.

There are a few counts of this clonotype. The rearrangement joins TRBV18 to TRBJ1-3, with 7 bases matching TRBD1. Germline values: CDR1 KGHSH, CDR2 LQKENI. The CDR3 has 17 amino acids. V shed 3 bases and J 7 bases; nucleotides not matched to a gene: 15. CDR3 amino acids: CASSPTNSGTDWNTIYF. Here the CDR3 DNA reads TGTGCCAGCTCACCTACAAACTCCGGGACAGACTGGAACACCATATATTTT. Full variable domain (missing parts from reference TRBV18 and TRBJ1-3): NAGVMQNPRHLVRRRGQEARLRCSPMKGHSHVYWYRQLPEEGLKFMVYLQKENIIDESGMPKERFSAEFPKEGPSILRIQQVVRGDSAAYFCASSPTNSGTDWNTIYFGEGSWLTVV.

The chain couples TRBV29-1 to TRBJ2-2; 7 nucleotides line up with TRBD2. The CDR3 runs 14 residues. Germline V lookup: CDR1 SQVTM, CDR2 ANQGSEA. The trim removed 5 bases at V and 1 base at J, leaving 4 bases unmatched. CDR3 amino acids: CSVLRGVNTGELFF. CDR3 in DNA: TGCAGCGTTCTACGGGGGGTGAACACCGGGGAGCTGTTTTTT.

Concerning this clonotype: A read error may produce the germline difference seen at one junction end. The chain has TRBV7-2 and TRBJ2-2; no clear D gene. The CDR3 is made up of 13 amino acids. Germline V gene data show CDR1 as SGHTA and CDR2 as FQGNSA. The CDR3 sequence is CAGSQKNTGELFF. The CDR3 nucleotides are TGTGCCGGCAGCCAGAAGAACACCGGGGAGCTGTTTTTT.

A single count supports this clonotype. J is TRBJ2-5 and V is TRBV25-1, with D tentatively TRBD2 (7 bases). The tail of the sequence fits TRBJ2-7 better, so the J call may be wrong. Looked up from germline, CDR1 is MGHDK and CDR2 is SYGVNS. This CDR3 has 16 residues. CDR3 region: CASSESRGGASYEQYF. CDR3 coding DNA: TGTGCCAGCAGTGAATCTCGAGGGGGGGCCTCCTACGAGCAGTACTTC.

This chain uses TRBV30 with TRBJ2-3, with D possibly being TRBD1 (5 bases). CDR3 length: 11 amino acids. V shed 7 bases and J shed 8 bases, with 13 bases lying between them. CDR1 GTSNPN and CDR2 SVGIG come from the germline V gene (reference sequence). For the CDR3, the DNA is TGTGCCTTGCGGAAGGGGTCTACGCAGTATTTT. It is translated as CALRKGSTQYF.